This T cell receptor beta chain was captured by sequencing in a study of T cells after yellow fever vaccination (dated by TCRdb to the late 2010s). Broadly, across the study: Libraries from fractions with low cell numbers were prepared with the SMART-Seq v4 Ultra Low Input RNA kit. To track T-cell clones before and after primary and booster YFV17D yellow fever vaccination, bulk TCR alpha and beta repertoires were sequenced longitudinally. The cohort comprised two healthy male donors, one aged 18 to 30 and one aged 30 to 40 years. Blood samples were taken at several timepoints before and after primary and secondary immunization, and bulk PBMC replicates and cell subsets were isolated. General study outcomes and caveats: Computational filtering was required because FACS-sorted repertoires could contain abundant contaminating clonotypes from the bulk population. A small fraction of clonotypes appeared in both the CD4 and CD8 compartments, likely as a result of convergent recombination. Most clones expanded after primary vaccination (approximately 95% of CD4 and over 80% of CD8) were re-detected after the booster, suggesting that broad memory maintenance occurred. Because only two donors were included in the study, the extent to which the findings can be generalized is limited. Compared with the primary T-cell response, the secondary T-cell response was weaker but faster, peaking on day 5 rather than day 15.

The CDR3 goes from the cysteine to the phenylalanine over 16 residues. The retained sequence is limited to the CDR3, 48 bases, with the frame set at the first base. V and J lose 6 bases and 2 bases, and a span of 17 bases separates them. Per the germline V gene, MNHNS is the CDR1 and SASEGT is the CDR2. As regards this clonotype: Its target antigen remains unknown. One base away there is no much larger clone; base qualities are not given.

TCR cDNA was synthesized by 5'RACE template switching, which introduced a universal primer site and unique molecular identifiers. cDNA synthesis was primed from both the TCR alpha and TCR beta constant segments. Library amplification involved two PCR steps, and the second step added sample barcodes and sequencing adapters. Sequencing of the libraries was done on either Illumina HiSeq 2500 (2x100 bp) or NovaSeq (2x150 bp). As for the authors' bioinformatics: MIGEC was used to demultiplex reads and collapse the reads into UMI consensus sequences, and MiXCR was used for V(D)J alignment. Vaccine-responding clonotypes were identified with edgeR using replicate PBMC samples, with FDR below 0.01 and a log2 fold change above 5 up to day 15 being required. Each bulk clonotype received a CD4 or CD8 identity based on whether the sequenced CD4 or CD8 repertoire contained that clonotype at higher abundance. Using fastp trimming at Q25 and MiXCR clonotype assembly, TCRdb reanalyzed the public sequencing data and kept in-frame beta chains. Every distinct CDR3 protein forms one entry, paired with its most common genes and DNA. The V and J calls were not made by the authors but by TCRdb's processing. The sample records around 610,000 distinct CDR3 sequences, 13% of which are singletons. The top ten constitute over 11% of the sample.

Explained via the paper, the treatment or condition label denotes: live attenuated yellow fever vaccine strain. At each blood-draw timepoint, two biological replicates of bulk PBMCs were collected. PBMCs were isolated from peripheral blood using a standard Ficoll-Paque protocol. TriZol was used to extract RNA from bulk PBMCs, CD4 and CD8 fractions, and dextramer-positive and dextramer-negative fractions. The sequence came from a man aged 25 to 40 who received the YFV17D yellow fever vaccine. The chain was built from TRBV6-1 and TRBJ2-1; tentative D gene TRBD2, with 5 bases matching. Material: PBMCs, obtained on the day of the yellow fever booster vaccination. In nucleotide form, the sequence is TGTGCCAGCAGCGCCCTTGGCGGGTCTACCTACAATGAGCAGTTCTTC. It translates to CASSALGGSTYNEQFF.